Listed here are 24 T cell receptor beta chains from one sample, sequenced in a study of blood T cells in healthy people across ages. Primers used in a second PCR of about 7 to 11 cycles were a sample-barcoded 5' primer and a J-beta primer mix. TCRdb re-called the 5' RACE reads through MiXCR, storing one row per CDR3 protein. The repertoire holds roughly 1.6 million distinct CDR3 sequences, with 30% to 35% as singletons. What was sequenced was blood. The receptors originated from a woman aged 25 to 39 in good health.

This clonotype was seen just once. This chain connects TRBV14 to TRBJ2-1; the D gene is possibly TRBD2 (5 bases). The CDR3 is made up of 15 amino acids. V was trimmed by 0 bases and J by 9 bases, leaving 15 bases between them. In germline, CDR1 is SGHDN, CDR2 FVKESK. As DNA, the CDR3 is TGTGCCAGCAGCCAAGAGGCTAGGAGGATGGGTGAGCAGTTCTTC. It is translated as CASSQEARRMGEQFF. The full variable domain, its missing parts supplied by reference TRBV14 and TRBJ2-1, is EAGVTQFPSHSVIEKGQTVTLRCDPISGHDNLYWYRRVMGKEIKFLLHFVKESKQDESGMPNNRFLAERTGGTYSTLKVQPAELEDSGVYFCASSQEARRMGEQFFGPGTRLTVL.

This clonotype was seen a handful of times. This chain uses TRBV19 with TRBJ1-2; D may be TRBD1 (6 bases). Trimming took 5 bases from V and 6 from J, leaving 13 bases between them. The CDR3 length is 13 residues. Germline V gives CDR1 LNHDA, CDR2 SQIVND (reference sequence). In nucleotides, the CDR3 is TGTGCCAGTAGTCCGTACAGGGCCGATGGCTACACCTTC. Residues: CASSPYRADGYTF.

The chain recombines TRBV30 with TRBJ2-1; D is possibly TRBD1 or TRBD2 (5 bases each). The germline V gene encodes CDR1 GTSNPN and CDR2 SVGIG (reference sequence). The CDR3 has 13 amino acids. The germline V and J ends were trimmed by 5 bases and 14 bases, with 22 bases remaining between them. The CDR3 nucleotides are TGTGCCTGGGAACTCGGGGCCGACCTCCTTAAGTTCTTC. It is translated as CAWELGADLLKFF.

The table lists this clonotype with a few counts. The chain joins TRBV24-1 to TRBJ2-7, with 10 bases matching TRBD1. The CDR3 is made up of 16 amino acids. Per germline, CDR1 KGHDR and CDR2 SFDVKD. J gave up 1 base and V 3 bases, and 5 bases lay outside the gene matches. The CDR3 DNA sequence: TGTGCCACCAGTGATCCCCGGGACAGGGGTTCCTACGAGCAGTACTTC. It specifies CATSDPRDRGSYEQYF.

The chain carries TRBV4-1 and TRBJ2-1; D perhaps matches TRBD2 (5 bases). In germline, CDR1 is MGHRA, CDR2 YSYEKL. V gave up 2 bases and J gave up 6 bases, with 14 bases separating them. The CDR3 loop spans 15 amino acids. CDR3 loop: CASSQKLEGINEQFF. CDR3 sequence (DNA): TGCGCCAGCAGCCAAAAGTTAGAGGGTATCAATGAGCAGTTCTTC.

The chain has TRBV7-2 and TRBJ2-7; tentatively, D is TRBD1 (5 bases). Trimming removed 1 base at V and 0 bases at J, with 10 bases between. Germline CDR1 and CDR2: SGHTA and FQGNSA. The CDR3 is 15 residues long. The CDR3 protein is CASSLGATVSYEQYF. The CDR3 region has the DNA TGTGCCAGCAGCTTAGGGGCGACAGTCTCCTACGAGCAGTACTTC.

Worth noting for this clonotype: The junction and the germline gene differ at one end; a read error may be behind it. The chain couples TRBV7-2 to TRBJ1-1; no firm D call. Germline CDR1 SGHTA, CDR2 FQGNSA. There are 13 residues in the CDR3. The DNA for the CDR3 is TGTGCCAGCAGCCCCAACAAGGCGACTGGAGCTTTCTTT. Translated, it gives CASSPNKATGAFF. Based on the CDR3 plus reference TRBV7-2 and TRBJ1-1, the full variable domain is GAGVSQSPSNKVTEKGKDVELRCDPISGHTALYWYRQSLGQGLEFLIYFQGNSAPDKSGLPSDRFSAERTGGSVSTLTIQRTQQEDSAVYLCASSPNKATGAFFGQGTRLTVV.

The chain combines TRBV7-9 with TRBJ1-2; 7 nucleotides agree with TRBD1. CDR1 is SEHNR and CDR2 is FQNEAQ in the germline V gene (reference sequence). V shed 0 bases and J 8 bases; nucleotides not matched to a gene: 6. The CDR3 is made up of 14 amino acids. CDR3 sequence: CASSLATGREGYTF. In nucleotides, the CDR3 is TGTGCCAGCAGCTTAGCGACAGGGAGGGAAGGCTACACCTTC.

This clonotype was counted only a few times. The V call is TRBV12-3 or TRBV12-4, the J call TRBJ2-5; the match to TRBD2 covers 10 bases. V trimming: 3 bases; J trimming: 4 bases; junction bases outside the gene matches: 8. The CDR3 is 16 residues long. The CDR3 DNA follows: TGTGCCAGCAGTTTCCTGGGACTAGCGTACCGAGAGACCCAGTACTTC. Protein product: CASSFLGLAYRETQYF.

Remarks on this clonotype: A junction end diverges from the germline sequence, so it may reflect a read error. The chain has TRBV11-2 and TRBJ2-7, with D possibly being TRBD1 (5 bases). The V gene's germline CDR1 is SGHAT and CDR2 FQNNGV. This CDR3 region has 14 residues. DNA of the CDR3: TGTGCCAGCAGCTTACAGGGTCTCTCCCACGAGCAGTACTTC. Translation: CASSLQGLSHEQYF. Full variable domain (remainder filled in from reference TRBV11-2 and TRBJ2-7): EAGVAQSPRYKIIEKRQSVAFWCNPISGHATLYWYQQILGQGPKLLIQFQNNGVVDDSQLPKDRFSAERLKGVDSTLKIQPAKLEDSAVYLCASSLQGLSHEQYFGPGTRLTVT.

The chain has TRBV10-3 and TRBJ2-7; 8 nucleotides line up with TRBD2. V trimming: 3 bases; J trimming: 5 bases; junction bases outside the gene matches: 6. CDR1 is ENHRY, CDR2 SYGVKD, per germline. CDR3 length: 14 residues. CDR3 nucleotide sequence: TGTGCCATCAGTGATAAGCGGGGGAGGGACGAGCAGTACTTC. Translating gives CAISDKRGRDEQYF.

This clonotype has more than one count but fewer than ten. The chain employs TRBV10-3 and TRBJ2-1; D is unclear. This CDR3 is built from 11 residues. V lost 11 bases and J lost 8, with 13 bases in between. Looked up from germline, CDR1 is ENHRY and CDR2 is SYGVKD. The CDR3 loop reads CASRVGHEQFF. CDR3 in DNA: TGTGCCTCCCGTGTCGGCCATGAGCAGTTCTTC.

V is TRBV6-1 and J is TRBJ1-6; D is uncertain. Germline V gene sequence: CDR1 MNHNS, CDR2 SASEGT. Trimming cost V 1 base and J 10 bases, with 11 bases left between them. This CDR3 contains 14 residues. CDR3 DNA: TGTGCCAGCAGTGAAGGGCCAGGCGAGTCACCCCTCCACTTT. Translation: CASSEGPGESPLHF.

The V and J genes are TRBV3-1 and TRBJ2-7, with 9 bases fitting TRBD1. The CDR3 length is 16 residues. The germline CDR1 and CDR2 sequences are LGHDT and YNNKEL (reference sequence). V was clipped by 2 bases and J by 6 bases; unmatched bases: 11. DNA for the CDR3: TGTGCCAGCAGCCAAAGATGGAAACAGGGGGCCATCGAGCAGTACTTC. Its protein is CASSQRWKQGAIEQYF.

The genes are TRBV20-1 and TRBJ2-1; TRBD2 matches 14 bases. The end of the DNA fits TRBJ2-7 better, so the J call may be wrong. The CDR3 totals 15 residues. Looked up from germline, CDR1 is DFQATT and CDR2 is SNEGSKA (reference sequence). In DNA form, the CDR3 reads TGCAGTGCTGGGACTAGCGGGAGCTCCTACAATGAGCAGTACTTC. Translation gives CSAGTSGSSYNEQYF.

CDR3 sequence reads: CASSQNKGNYEQYF. The CDR3, as DNA: TGCGCCAGCAGCCAAAATAAGGGGAACTACGAGCAGTACTTC. This chain connects TRBV4-1 to TRBJ2-7; TRBD1 is a possible D gene (5 bases). The germline V and J ends were trimmed by 2 bases and 3 bases, with 11 bases remaining between them. This CDR3 spans 14 amino acids. The V gene's germline CDR1 is MGHRA and CDR2 YSYEKL.

CDR3: CASSLLRTNRWPQYF. The CDR3 DNA reads as TGTGCCAGCAGTTTACTCAGGACTAACCGCTGGCCTCAGTACTTC. This chain connects TRBV28 to TRBJ2-4; perhaps TRBD2 as D (6 bases). CDR1 and CDR2 (germline): MDHEN, SYDVKM. The length of the CDR3 is 15 residues. Trimming pared 2 bases from V and 12 bases from J, leaving 20 bases between.

This clonotype was picked up a small number of times. The genes are TRBV10-3 and TRBJ1-1; possible D gene TRBD1, 6 bases. The V end lost 6 bases, the J end lost 3 bases, and 14 bases lay between the germline ends. The V gene's germline CDR1 is ENHRY and CDR2 SYGVKD. The CDR3 sequence is 14 residues long. For the CDR3, the DNA is TGTGCCATCAGCATCACAGGGTACGACACTGAAGCTTTCTTT. Translation: CAISITGYDTEAFF.

This clonotype was seen a few times. The chain's CDR3 is CASGAGQNNEQFF. CDR3 DNA sequence: TGTGCCAGCGGTGCCGGCCAAAACAATGAGCAGTTCTTC. The gene calls are TRBV12-3 or TRBV12-4 and TRBJ2-1, with D uncertain. The CDR3 contains 13 residues. The germline V and J ends were trimmed by 8 bases and 5 bases, with 13 bases remaining between them.

This clonotype was observed once. A read error may be the cause here, since a much bigger clone is one base away. The chain combines TRBV5-5 with TRBJ2-1; D is perhaps TRBD1 or TRBD2 (5 bases each). Trimming cost V 3 bases and J 3 bases, with 13 bases left between them. CDR3 length: 15 residues. From germline, CDR1 is SGHKS and CDR2 YYEKEE (reference sequence). This CDR3 is CASSSWDGLYNEQFF. The CDR3 DNA reads as TGTGCCAGCAGCTCATGGGACGGTCTCTACAATGAGCAGTTCTTC.

This clonotype was counted only a few times. The CDR3 DNA reads TGTGCCAGCAGCCAAGCCAGCGGGGATCCCTACGAGCAGTACTTC. Its translation is CASSQASGDPYEQYF. The chain is built from TRBV3-1 and TRBJ2-7; 7 bases fit TRBD2. This CDR3 has 15 amino acids. After removal of 1 base from V and 2 bases from J, the junction contained 5 bases not matched to a gene. CDR1 is LGHDT and CDR2 is YNNKEL in the germline V gene (reference sequence).

In its sample, this clonotype was seen a few times. The chain employs TRBV9 and TRBJ2-7, with TRBD1 matching 9 bases. Looked up from germline, CDR1 is SGDLS and CDR2 is YYNGEE. V was pared by 4 bases and J by 6 bases, with 8 bases of the junction left unmatched. The CDR3 covers 14 residues. The CDR3 spells CASSPRGQGCEQYF. The CDR3 bases are TGTGCCAGCAGCCCCAGGGGACAGGGCTGCGAGCAGTACTTC. Using reference TRBV9 and TRBJ2-7 for the parts outside the CDR3, the full variable domain is DSGVTQTPKHLITATGQRVTLRCSPRSGDLSVYWYQQSLDQGLQFLIQYYNGEERAKGNILERFSAQQFPDLHSELNLSSLELGDSALYFCASSPRGQGCEQYFGPGTRLTVT.

The sample holds a few counts of this clonotype. CDR3 loop: CASSRGTSGRSYNEQFF. The CDR3 DNA reads TGTGCCAGCAGCCGTGGGACTAGCGGGAGATCCTACAATGAGCAGTTCTTC. The chain has TRBV6-1 and TRBJ2-1, with 14 bases lining up with TRBD2. The trim removed 6 bases at V and 1 base at J, leaving 5 bases unmatched. The CDR3 is 17 residues long. Germline V gene sequence: CDR1 MNHNS, CDR2 SASEGT.

This clonotype was detected a few times. The chain is built from TRBV2 and TRBJ2-1, with 9 positions matching TRBD1. Germline CDR1 reads SNHLY; CDR2 reads FYNNEI. Losses at the gene ends were 8 bases for V and 7 bases for J; bases not matched to a gene: 12. The CDR3 sequence is 15 residues long. CDR3 coding DNA: TGTGCCAGCCCAGATCGGGACAGGGTATTAAATGAGCAGTTCTTC. Translated: CASPDRDRVLNEQFF.